A selection of T cell receptor beta chains follows, all from one sample in a study of blood T cell repertoires in COVID-19. Profiling relied on immunoSEQ multiplex PCR, and the TCRdb table lists in-frame clones only, not all of them. The sample lists about 60,000 clones; approximately 90% were seen once. Specimen: peripheral blood. The receptors derive from a human donor with acute or convalescent COVID-19. The donor label of this sample is uncertain. CDR3s include the opening cysteine and the closing phenylalanine or tryptophan. The order of the fields is D gene, V gene, J gene, clone size, CDR3 DNA, CDR3 protein. A D gene is named only where the DNA matches it firmly. Size is stated for part of the rows, as once, few or many counts, or as a class when the clone is expanded.

TRBD2	TRBV19	TRBJ2-1	-	TGTGCCAGCGGGACTAGCGGGGGAGGCTACAATGAGCAGTTCTTC	CASGTSGGGYNEQFF
-	TRBV19	TRBJ2-2	-	TGTGCCAGTCTTCTAACAGGTGACTCGAACACCGGGGAGCTGTTTTTT	CASLLTGDSNTGELFF
TRBD2	TRBV5-6	TRBJ2-5	-	TGTGCCAGCAGCACGAGACTAGCGGGGATACAAGAGACCCAGTACTTC	CASSTRLAGIQETQYF
TRBD2	TRBV13	TRBJ2-1	-	TGTGCCAGCAGCTTACTGGCTAGCGGGAGCTCCTACAATGAGCAGTTCTTC	CASSLLASGSSYNEQFF
-	TRBV5-1	TRBJ1-6	-	TGCGCCAGCAGCCCGGGGGACGGATTCTCCTATAATTCACCCCTCCACTTT	CASSPGDGFSYNSPLHF
-	TRBV27	TRBJ1-2	-	TGTGCCAGCAGTTTCCGGCGCGGGGTGAATGATGGCTACACCTTC	CASSFRRGVNDGYTF
-	TRBV5-7	TRBJ2-3	once	TGTGCCAGCAGCGTACTAGGGCATACGCAGTATTTT	CASSVLGHTQYF
-	TRBV28	TRBJ2-7	-	TGTGCCAGCAGTTCCGTCACGGGTGCTTACGAGCAGTACTTC	CASSSVTGAYEQYF
-	TRBV3-1/TRBV3-2	TRBJ1-1	-	TGTGCCAGCAGGCATACAGTGAACACTGAAGCTTTCTTT	CASRHTVNTEAFF
-	TRBV5-6	TRBJ1-4	few	TGTGCCAGCAGCGTGACTGGACTGGGGAAAGAAAAACTGTTTTTT	CASSVTGLGKEKLFF
TRBD1	TRBV9	TRBJ2-2	-	TGTGCCAGCAGCGCAATTCAGGGGGCCGGGGAGCTGTTTTTT	CASSAIQGAGELFF
TRBD2	TRBV3-1/TRBV3-2	TRBJ2-1	-	TGTGCCAGCAGCCCCGTGGGGGGGTCGGGCTACAATGAGCAGTTCTTC	CASSPVGGSGYNEQFF
-	TRBV11-2	TRBJ2-5	-	TGTGCCAGCAGCTCAGCATACGGGTCGGAGACCCAGTACTTC	CASSSAYGSETQYF
TRBD1	TRBV11-3	TRBJ2-7	once	TGTGCCAGCAGTGGACAGGGGGTTGACGAGCAGTACTTC	CASSGQGVDEQYF
TRBD2	TRBV19	TRBJ2-1	-	TGTGCCAGTAGTATAGAAGCGGGGAGATACAATGAGCAGTTCTTC	CASSIEAGRYNEQFF
-	TRBV18	TRBJ2-6	-	TGTGCCAGCTCACCAAAACAGGGATCACTTTCTGGGGCCAACGTCCTGACTTTC	CASSPKQGSLSGANVLTF
-	TRBV9	TRBJ2-7	-	TGTGCCAGCAGCAAGGGGCCAGGTGAGGCCTACGAGCAGTACTTC	CASSKGPGEAYEQYF
TRBD2	TRBV23-1	TRBJ2-2	-	TGCGCCAGCAGTCAAATAGCGGGGACCGGGGAGCTGTTTTTT	CASSQIAGTGELFF
-	TRBV12-3/TRBV12-4	TRBJ2-5	-	TGTGCCAGCAGTTTGTTCCAGCAAGAGACCCAGTACTTC	CASSLFQQETQYF
-	TRBV7-8	TRBJ2-6	-	TGTGCCAGCAACAAACAGGGTTCGGACTTCGTGGCCAACGTCCTGACTTTC	CASNKQGSDFVANVLTF
-	TRBV2	TRBJ2-5	-	TGTGCCAGCAGTGAAGACAGAACCCAAGAGACCCAGTACTTC	CASSEDRTQETQYF
TRBD1	TRBV10-2	TRBJ1-2	-	TGCGCCAGCAGGGAAGGACAGGCGAACAACTATGGCTACACCTTC	CASREGQANNYGYTF
TRBD1	TRBV9	TRBJ1-4	-	TGTGCCAGCAGCTCTCGTCCCGGGACAGGGAGCGGTGAAAAACTGTTTTTT	CASSSRPGTGSGEKLFF
-	TRBV3-1/TRBV3-2	TRBJ1-3	few	TGTGCCAGCAGCCAAGAAAACCAGAGGCCTGGAAACACCATATATTTT	CASSQENQRPGNTIYF
-	TRBV3-1/TRBV3-2	TRBJ1-2	few	TGTGCCAGCAGCCTCCGGGGTAACTATGGCTACACCTTC	CASSLRGNYGYTF
-	TRBV18	TRBJ2-3	-	TGTGCCAGCTCACCACAGGCAGCCAGGGGGGTCTCAGATACGCAGTATTTT	CASSPQAARGVSDTQYF
-	TRBV2	TRBJ2-3	-	TGTGCCAGCAGTGATTGGGCTAGACAGCTCGGTACGCAGTATTTT	CASSDWARQLGTQYF
-	TRBV5-5	TRBJ2-5	-	TGTGCCGACGCCAGGGCCTTCGGAGAGACCCAGTACTTC	CADARAFGETQYF
TRBD2	TRBV6-2/TRBV6-3	TRBJ2-5	-	TGTGCCAGCAGTTACTCGGCAGAGGCGGGGGGAACCAGGGAGACCCAGTACTTC	CASSYSAEAGGTRETQYF
TRBD2	TRBV7-6	TRBJ2-3	-	TGTGCCAGCAGCTGGGCTAGCGGTGGGGCAGATACGCAGTATTTT	CASSWASGGADTQYF
-	TRBV20-1	TRBJ1-1	-	TGCAGTGCTAGTGAGAGAAGGGACAATCAGCGTAACACTGAAGCTTTCTTT	CSASERRDNQRNTEAFF
-	TRBV28	TRBJ1-5	-	TGTGCCAGCAGAGTTCAGGGACAGCCCCAGCATTTT	CASRVQGQPQHF
TRBD1	TRBV10-3	TRBJ1-1	-	TGTGCCAGGGGACAGGCGAACACTGAAGCTTTCTTT	CARGQANTEAFF
-	TRBV2	TRBJ2-3	-	TGTGCCAGCGATGTCGCGGAAAGCACAGATACGCAGTATTTT	CASDVAESTDTQYF
TRBD1	TRBV29-1	TRBJ1-2	-	TGCAGCGTTGTAGACAGGGGATTATATGGCTACACCTTC	CSVVDRGLYGYTF
-	TRBV7-2	TRBJ2-3	-	TGTGCCAGCAGCTTAAACTGGCGCGGTACGCAGTATTTT	CASSLNWRGTQYF
-	TRBV4-1	TRBJ2-7	-	TGCGCCAGCAGCCAAGCTTACAGGGATTACTACGAGCAGTACTTC	CASSQAYRDYYEQYF